One sample yielded the 30 T cell receptor beta chains listed below, sequenced in a study of beta chain features in type 1 diabetes. Findings and caveats of the study: People with Type 1 diabetes carried modestly yet significantly shorter TCRB CDR3s in all four CD4+ subsets.

What these receptors recognize is not known. Expressed TCRB transcripts were sequenced because the entire RNA isolate underwent reverse transcription. Profiled with immunoSEQ multiplex PCR; TCRdb holds only in-frame clones, not every one. The table lists about 340,000 clones, 13% of them singletons, with about 0.016% in the top ten. Sequenced sample: naive CD4+ T cells from blood. All receptors come from a woman aged 18-29 years with type 1 diabetes.

This clone was observed a handful of times. The rearrangement joins TRBV28 to TRBJ2-4, with 7 bases aligning to TRBD1. V dropped 3 bases and J dropped 9; count of bases not matched to a gene: 8. The germline V gene encodes CDR1 MDHEN and CDR2 SYDVKM. CDR3 length: 14 amino acids. CDR3 in amino acids: CASSLGTVKGIQYF. The CDR3 DNA is TGTGCCAGCAGTTTGGGGACAGTGAAAGGCATTCAGTACTTC.

CDR3 coding DNA: TGCGCCAGCAGCCCGGGACTAGCAGCAGCTAGCACAGATACGCAGTATTTT. This encodes CASSPGLAAASTDTQYF. The V and J genes are TRBV5-1 and TRBJ2-3, with 9 bases fitting TRBD2. The CDR3 contains 17 residues. CDR1 and CDR2 from the germline V gene are SGHRS and YFSETQ. The trim removed 4 bases at V and 0 bases at J, leaving 9 bases unmatched.

V usage is TRBV29-1 and J usage is TRBJ2-7, with D perhaps matching TRBD2 (5 bases). There are 12 residues in the CDR3. The germline gives CDR1 SQVTM, CDR2 ANQGSEA. CDR3 nucleotides: TGCAGTTACACCGGGGATCCTTACGAGCAGTACGTC. It translates to CSYTGDPYEQYV.

This clone was seen more than once but under ten times. The chain links TRBV5-1 to TRBJ2-6; D is perhaps TRBD1 (6 bases). Germline V gene sequence: CDR1 SGHRS, CDR2 YFSETQ. The V and J ends lost 4 bases and 1 base respectively, with 12 bases between them. The CDR3 has 16 amino acids. The CDR3 sequence: CASSPGVGSGANVLTF. In nucleotides, the CDR3 is TGCGCCAGCAGCCCAGGGGTCGGGTCTGGGGCCAACGTCCTGACTTTC.

V usage is TRBV5-1 and J usage is TRBJ2-7, with D perhaps TRBD2 (6 bases). Looked up from germline, CDR1 is SGHRS and CDR2 is YFSETQ. The CDR3 is made up of 14 amino acids. The germline V and J ends were trimmed by 4 bases and 2 bases, with 13 bases remaining between them. The CDR3 region is CASSLLANPYEQYV. DNA of the CDR3: TGCGCCAGCAGCCTTCTAGCGAATCCCTACGAGCAGTACGTC.

The rearrangement links TRBV7-3 to TRBJ2-3, with D perhaps matching TRBD2 (5 bases). Trimming pared 1 base from V and 6 bases from J, leaving 8 bases between. The germline CDR1 and CDR2 sequences are SGHTA and FQGTGA. The CDR3 covers 13 residues. The CDR3 sequence is CASSLRGLDTQYF. Here the CDR3 DNA reads TGTGCCAGCAGCTTAAGAGGGTTGGATACGCAGTATTTT.

J is TRBJ2-1 and V is TRBV19, with 12 positions matching TRBD1. The CDR3 is 14 amino acids. Germline V gives CDR1 LNHDA, CDR2 SQIVND (reference sequence). The ends lost 4 bases at V and 9 bases at J; junction bases unmatched: 4. This CDR3 is CASSRDRGQGEQFF. The CDR3, as DNA: TGTGCCAGTAGTAGGGACAGGGGGCAAGGTGAGCAGTTCTTC.

This rearrangement joins TRBV5-1 to TRBJ2-3; TRBD2 matches at 7 bases. The J segment lost 3 bases and the V segment lost 0 bases, leaving 16 bases of the junction unmatched. CDR1 SGHRS and CDR2 YFSETQ come from the germline V gene. This CDR3 has 19 residues. The CDR3 region has the DNA TGCGCCAGCAGCTTGGGACCGCGGACCAGCGGGACGGGAACAGATACGCAGTATTTT. Its protein is CASSLGPRTSGTGTDTQYF.

The gene calls are TRBV5-1 and TRBJ2-7; TRBD2 might be the D (5 bases). Germline CDR1 reads SGHRS; CDR2 reads YFSETQ. V was shortened by 0 bases and J by 2 bases, with 9 bases between the two germline ends. The CDR3 length is 14 residues. CDR3 amino acids: CASSLVPGTYEQYF. The DNA for the CDR3 is TGCGCCAGCAGCTTGGTTCCGGGAACCTACGAGCAGTACTTC.

The chain carries TRBV19 and TRBJ1-5; the D is unclear. Germline values: CDR1 LNHDA, CDR2 SQIVND (reference sequence). The CDR3 covers 13 residues. V was trimmed by 6 bases and J by 4 bases, leaving 10 bases between them. DNA of the CDR3: TGTGCCAGTAGGATTGGACTTAATCAGCCCCAGCATTTT. This encodes CASRIGLNQPQHF.

The genes are TRBV9 and TRBJ2-2; TRBD2 aligns across 10 bases. The CDR3 loop spans 16 amino acids. The germline V gene has CDR1 SGDLS and CDR2 YYNGEE. V lost 2 bases, J lost 4 bases, and 5 bases stayed unmatched. The CDR3 nucleotides read TGTGCCAGCAGCGTTAGCGGGAGGCGCGGCACCGGGGAGCTGTTTTTT. Protein product: CASSVSGRRGTGELFF.

This chain joins TRBV25-1 and TRBJ2-7; 7 bases are shared with TRBD2. The CDR3 has 13 amino acids. Trimming at V came to 7 bases and at J to 6 bases, leaving 9 bases not matched to a gene. CDR1 MGHDK and CDR2 SYGVNS come from the germline V gene. Written as DNA, the CDR3 is TGTGCCAGCAAAGACGGGGGGAACTGCGAGCAGTACGTC. Amino acids: CASKDGGNCEQYV.

This chain joins TRBV10-3 and TRBJ2-1, with 10 bases matching TRBD2. The ends lost 10 bases at V and 4 bases at J; junction bases unmatched: 10. The germline V gene has CDR1 ENHRY and CDR2 SYGVKD. The CDR3 is 15 residues long. The CDR3 reads CASSSRTSGYNEQFF. Here the CDR3 DNA reads TGTGCCAGCAGCTCCCGGACTAGCGGTTACAATGAGCAGTTCTTC.

This chain connects TRBV7-6 to TRBJ2-2, with TRBD2 matching over 8 bases. The CDR3 contains 14 residues. Germline CDR1 reads SGHVS; CDR2 reads FNYEAQ. The V and J ends lost 4 bases and 4 bases, in that order; junction bases with no gene match: 2. The CDR3: CASSSTSGTGELFF. CDR3 nucleotide sequence: TGTGCCAGCAGCTCAACTAGCGGCACCGGGGAGCTGTTTTTT.

V and J are TRBV7-9 and TRBJ1-2; weak D call: TRBD1 (5 bases). The CDR3 totals 13 residues. Germline assignment: CDR1 SEHNR and CDR2 FQNEAQ (reference sequence). The V end was cut by 4 bases, the J end by 1 base, with 7 bases between. The CDR3 sequence: CASSYDSNYGYTF. The CDR3 DNA reads TGTGCCAGCAGCTATGACAGTAACTATGGCTACACCTTC.

The sample holds a few counts of this clone. This chain connects TRBV28 to TRBJ2-1; the D gene is possibly TRBD2 (7 bases). CDR1 is MDHEN and CDR2 is SYDVKM in the germline V gene. The CDR3 loop spans 16 amino acids. V was clipped by 5 bases and J by 6 bases, with 20 bases between them. The CDR3 loop reads CASSLPAAGAGNEQFF. The CDR3 nucleotides are TGTGCCAGCAGTCTCCCCGCGGCGGGGGCGGGCAATGAGCAGTTCTTC.

The chain is built from TRBV18 and TRBJ2-7; 7 nucleotides align to TRBD2. There are 15 residues in the CDR3. The V gene's germline CDR1 is KGHSH and CDR2 LQKENI. J lost 2 bases, V lost 0 bases, and 4 bases had no gene match. CDR3 in amino acids: CASSPPAGAAYEQYF. Here the CDR3 DNA reads TGTGCCAGCTCACCACCGGCGGGAGCGGCCTACGAGCAGTACTTC. Based on the CDR3 plus reference TRBV18 and TRBJ2-7, the full variable domain is NAGVMQNPRHLVRRRGQEARLRCSPMKGHSHVYWYRQLPEEGLKFMVYLQKENIIDESGMPKERFSAEFPKEGPSILRIQQVVRGDSAAYFCASSPPAGAAYEQYFGPGTRLTVT.

This clone turned up a few times. The CDR3 DNA reads TGCGCCAGCAGCCAAGGATCAGGGGTTGCCAAAGAGACCCAGTACTTC. It translates to CASSQGSGVAKETQYF. The rearrangement links TRBV4-3 to TRBJ2-5; a possible D gene is TRBD1 (6 bases). Germline assignment: CDR1 LGHNA and CDR2 YSLEER. The CDR3 is 16 residues long. The V gene lost 1 base and the J gene lost 3 bases, with 15 bases spanning the gap.

The genes are TRBV7-9 and TRBJ2-2; D possibly corresponds to TRBD2 (5 bases). The CDR3 totals 15 residues. V was cut by 6 bases and J by 2 bases, with 13 bases left in between. Germline CDR1 and CDR2: SEHNR and FQNEAQ (reference sequence). The CDR3 region is CASRRKADNTGELFF. Here the CDR3 DNA reads TGTGCCAGCAGAAGAAAAGCGGATAACACCGGGGAGCTGTTTTTT.

This clone was detected a few times. This chain joins TRBV9 and TRBJ2-6; D call uncertain. Trimming left V 2 bases short and J 0 bases short, with 6 bases between. The CDR3 is 15 amino acids. CDR1 SGDLS and CDR2 YYNGEE come from the germline V gene. CDR3 coding DNA: TGTGCCAGCAGCGTGGGCTACTCTGGGGCCAACGTCCTGACTTTC. As protein: CASSVGYSGANVLTF. The full variable domain, in which reference TRBV9 and TRBJ2-6 provide the parts outside the CDR3, is DSGVTQTPKHLITATGQRVTLRCSPRSGDLSVYWYQQSLDQGLQFLIQYYNGEERAKGNILERFSAQQFPDLHSELNLSSLELGDSALYFCASSVGYSGANVLTFGAGSRLTVL.

This clone was found many times. The chain recombines TRBV29-1 with TRBJ2-7; a weak D match, TRBD1 (5 bases). CDR3 length: 10 amino acids. Germline values: CDR1 SQVTM, CDR2 ANQGSEA. V lost 6 bases, J lost 7 bases, and 10 bases lay in between. This CDR3 reads CSVTGEEQYF. CDR3 DNA sequence: TGCAGCGTCACAGGTGAAGAGCAGTACTTC.

This clone turned up a few times. This chain links TRBV6-6 with TRBJ2-1; 8 bases agree with TRBD1. This CDR3 spans 14 amino acids. Germline CDR1 is MNHNY and CDR2 is SVGAGI (reference sequence). After removal of 5 bases from V and 7 bases from J, the junction contained 7 bases not matched to a gene. CDR3 amino acids: CASSANRGANEQFF. CDR3 DNA: TGTGCCAGCAGTGCAAACAGGGGGGCTAATGAGCAGTTCTTC.

This clone was seen a handful of times. This chain links TRBV5-8 with TRBJ1-1; D is unclear. The CDR3 extends over 16 amino acids. V was pared by 5 bases and J by 5 bases, with 22 bases between. Germline lookup yields CDR1 SGHTS and CDR2 YDEGEE. This CDR3 is CASRIGSGEAATEAFF. Written as DNA, the CDR3 is TGTGCCAGCAGAATTGGGAGCGGGGAAGCTGCGACTGAAGCTTTCTTT.

This clone was found a few times. The rearrangement links TRBV6-6 to TRBJ2-6; 12 bases are a match to TRBD1. With V trimmed by 8 bases and J by 2 bases, 4 bases remained unmatched. The CDR3 is made up of 16 amino acids. The germline CDR1 and CDR2 sequences are MNHNY and SVGAGI (reference sequence). The chain's CDR3 is CASGGTGGAGANVLTF. The CDR3 DNA follows: TGTGCCAGCGGAGGGACAGGGGGCGCTGGGGCCAACGTCCTGACTTTC.

This clone was counted a few times. This chain connects TRBV28 to TRBJ2-7, with 14 bases aligning to TRBD2. Per the germline V gene, CDR1 is MDHEN and CDR2 is SYDVKM. V was clipped by 6 bases and J by 9 bases; unmatched bases: 7. The CDR3 extends over 14 amino acids. CDR3 residues: CASRSGTSGSGQYF. CDR3 bases: TGTGCCAGCAGGTCCGGGACTAGCGGGAGCGGGCAGTACTTC.

The CDR3 here is CASSSTLDPGGEEQFF. Here the CDR3 DNA reads TGTGCCAGCAGTTCGACCCTGGACCCCGGAGGTGAGGAGCAGTTCTTC. This chain uses TRBV28 with TRBJ2-1, with D tentatively TRBD2 (5 bases). The CDR3 contains 16 residues. V was clipped by 4 bases and J by 10 bases, with 23 bases between them. CDR1 is MDHEN, CDR2 SYDVKM, per germline.

This clone was counted only a few times. The chain couples TRBV7-9 to TRBJ2-5; maybe TRBD2 (6 bases). V was clipped by 4 bases and J by 5 bases, with 11 bases between them. Germline V gene data show CDR1 as SEHNR and CDR2 as FQNEAQ (reference sequence). This CDR3 contains 13 residues. The CDR3 DNA is TGTGCCAGCAGCTCGACTAGGGTGGAGACCCAGTACTTC. It codes for CASSSTRVETQYF.

The gene calls are TRBV15 and TRBJ2-3, with D possibly TRBD1 on 6 matching bases. The V gene's germline CDR1 is LNHNV and CDR2 YYDKDF (reference sequence). V was trimmed by 1 base and J by 1 base, leaving 9 bases between them. This CDR3 contains 15 residues. The CDR3 spells CATSRGTEGTDTQYF. The DNA for the CDR3 is TGTGCCACCAGCAGAGGGACAGAGGGCACAGATACGCAGTATTTT. The whole variable domain, remainder taken from reference TRBV15 and TRBJ2-3, is DAMVIQNPRYQVTQFGKPVTLSCSQTLNHNVMYWYQQKSSQAPKLLFHYYDKDFNNEADTPDNFQSRRPNTSFCFLDIRSPGLGDTAMYLCATSRGTEGTDTQYFGPGTRLTVL.

This clone was observed many times. The CDR3 coding sequence is TGCAGCGGGCGGGGAGGGAACATTCAGTACTTC. Protein: CSGRGGNIQYF. V gene TRBV29-1 combines with J gene TRBJ2-4; 7 bases match TRBD2. The CDR3 loop spans 11 amino acids. Trimming at V came to 7 bases and at J to 7 bases, leaving 4 bases not matched to a gene. Per the germline V gene, CDR1 is SQVTM and CDR2 is ANQGSEA.

This clone occurred a few times. The rearrangement joins TRBV5-4 to TRBJ2-5; tentative D call: TRBD2 (6 bases). Trimming pared 3 bases from V and 0 bases from J, leaving 12 bases between. The CDR3 contains 15 residues. In germline, CDR1 is SGHNT, CDR2 YYREEE (reference sequence). CDR3 bases: TGTGCCAGCAGCTCGGTAAGCGGGCACCAAGAGACCCAGTACTTC. Translating gives CASSSVSGHQETQYF.